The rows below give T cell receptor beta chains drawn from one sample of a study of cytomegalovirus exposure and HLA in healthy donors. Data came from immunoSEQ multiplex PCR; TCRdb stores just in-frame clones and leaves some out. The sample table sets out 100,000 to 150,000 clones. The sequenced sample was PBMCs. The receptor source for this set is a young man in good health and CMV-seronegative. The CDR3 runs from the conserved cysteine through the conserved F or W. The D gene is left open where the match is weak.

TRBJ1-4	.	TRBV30	CAWSVRGHPNEKLFF	TGTGCCTGGAGTGTAAGAGGACACCCTAATGAAAAACTGTTTTTT
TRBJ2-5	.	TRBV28	CASSFRNWRLQETQYF	TGTGCCAGCAGTTTTCGAAACTGGAGACTCCAAGAGACCCAGTACTTC
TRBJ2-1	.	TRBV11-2	CASSLSRMVADYNEQFF	TGTGCCAGCAGCCTCTCCCGGATGGTAGCGGACTACAATGAGCAGTTCTTC
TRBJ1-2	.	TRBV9	CASSVATGGDIAYGYTF	TGTGCCAGCAGCGTAGCTACGGGGGGGGATATCGCCTATGGCTACACCTTC
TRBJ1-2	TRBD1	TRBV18	CASSPTGTANYGYTF	TGTGCCAGCTCACCGACCGGGACAGCCAACTATGGCTACACCTTC
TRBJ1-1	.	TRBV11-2	CASSPLGGEAFF	TGTGCCAGCAGCCCCTTGGGGGGTGAAGCTTTCTTT
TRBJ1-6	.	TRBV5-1	CASSLKVAGSYNSPLHF	TGCGCCAGCAGCTTGAAGGTGGCGGGGTCCTATAATTCACCCCTCCACTTT
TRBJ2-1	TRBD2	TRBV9	CASSLRTSGSSVEQFF	TGTGCCAGCAGCTTACGGACTAGCGGGAGTTCGGTTGAGCAGTTCTTC
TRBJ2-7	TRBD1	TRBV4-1	CASSQARTGTGNYEQYF	TGCGCCAGCAGCCAAGCGCGAACTGGGACAGGGAACTACGAGCAGTACTTC
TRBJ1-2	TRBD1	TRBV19	CASSFRTGGYGYTF	TGTGCCAGTAGTTTTCGGACAGGGGGGTATGGCTACACCTTC
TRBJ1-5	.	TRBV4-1	CASSPLGVNQPQHF	TGCGCCAGCAGCCCCCTCGGGGTCAATCAGCCCCAGCATTTT
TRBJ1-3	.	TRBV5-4	CASSSGTNSGNTIYF	TGTGCCAGCAGCTCCGGGACAAACTCTGGAAACACCATATATTTT
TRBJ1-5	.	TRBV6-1	CASSEFGDYSNQPQHF	TGTGCCAGCAGTGAATTCGGGGATTATAGCAATCAGCCCCAGCATTTT
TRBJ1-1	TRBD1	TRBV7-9	CASSLKAGGIEAFF	TGTGCCAGCAGCTTAAAAGCAGGGGGGATTGAAGCTTTCTTT